Following are 29 T cell receptor beta chains from one sample sequenced in a study of T-cell memory formation after mild COVID-19. MiXCR, run by TCRdb on the 5' RACE reads, gives a single entry per CDR3 protein. The profile shows about 130,000 distinct CDR3 sequences, about 17% of them singletons. Sequencing used PBMCs or a T cell subset sorted from them (not recorded which). The source is an adult woman who had mild COVID-19 (a few samples of this study predate the infection). Cell type and time point are not known.

In its sample, this clonotype was seen a few times. V usage is TRBV7-2 and J usage is TRBJ1-1; D gene ambiguous. Germline loops: CDR1 SGHTA, CDR2 FQGNSA. The CDR3 has 12 amino acids. Trimming shortened V by 5 bases and J by 4 bases, and 8 bases separated the two germline ends. The CDR3 loop is CASSHALTEAFF. CDR3 sequence (DNA): TGTGCCAGCAGCCACGCCCTCACTGAAGCTTTCTTT.

This clonotype was observed a few times. V gene TRBV11-2 combines with J gene TRBJ2-4; 10 bases fit TRBD2. The CDR3 runs to 15 residues. CDR1 SGHAT and CDR2 FQNNGV come from the germline V gene. The junction had 7 bases not matched to a gene; V was cut back by 5 bases and J by 6 bases. Here the CDR3 DNA reads TGTGCCAGCAGCCCCACCCGGACTAGCGGAAACATTCAGTACTTC. Residues: CASSPTRTSGNIQYF.

The chain links TRBV27 to TRBJ2-5, with 11 bases fitting TRBD2. Germline CDR1 reads MNHEY; CDR2 reads SMNVEV (reference sequence). J lost 6 bases, V lost 2 bases, and 14 bases had no gene match. The CDR3 has 18 residues. The CDR3 protein is CASSLTSGSRLGVKTQYF. CDR3 nucleotide sequence: TGTGCCAGCAGTTTAACTAGCGGGAGTCGTCTCGGGGTAAAGACCCAGTACTTC.

This clonotype was seen more than once but under ten times. The chain carries TRBV6-4 and TRBJ2-1; D remains ambiguous. Germline CDR1 is MRHNA and CDR2 is SNTAGT. The CDR3 runs 12 residues. V lost 0 bases, J lost 8 bases, and 5 bases lay in between. CDR3 protein: CASSDSYDEQFF. The DNA of the CDR3 is TGTGCCAGCAGTGACTCTTACGATGAGCAGTTCTTC.

The rearrangement joins TRBV20-1 to TRBJ2-4; no firm D call. This CDR3 is 13 amino acids long. V was trimmed by 3 bases and J by 0 bases, leaving 6 bases between them. Germline V gene sequence: CDR1 DFQATT, CDR2 SNEGSKA (reference sequence). The CDR3 spells CSAREIAKNIQYF. The DNA of the CDR3 is TGCAGTGCTAGGGAGATAGCCAAAAACATTCAGTACTTC.

At least ten counts were recorded for this clonotype. J is TRBJ2-7 and V is TRBV12-3 or TRBV12-4; D unclear. The CDR3 sequence is 15 residues long. Trimming took 3 bases from V and 3 from J, leaving 15 bases between them. The CDR3 DNA reads TGTGCCAGCAGTTTCCCTGGACGGCTGGGCTACGAGCAGTACTTC. Amino acids: CASSFPGRLGYEQYF.

This clonotype was seen ten or more times. This chain joins TRBV7-9 and TRBJ2-7; TRBD1 might be the D (7 bases). CDR1 is SEHNR and CDR2 is FQNEAQ in the germline V gene (reference sequence). There are 17 residues in the CDR3. The ends were cut back, 3 bases at V and 2 bases at J, with 20 bases in the middle. The CDR3 coding sequence is TGTGCCAGCAGCTTTCCCTCGGACAGGACGGGGGCCTACGAGCAGTACTTC. It is translated as CASSFPSDRTGAYEQYF.

This clonotype was seen a handful of times. The V call is TRBV25-1, the J call TRBJ2-2; 7 nucleotides align to TRBD1. CDR1 MGHDK and CDR2 SYGVNS come from the germline V gene. This CDR3 is 16 amino acids long. The junction had 6 bases not matched to a gene; V was cut back by 3 bases and J by 2 bases. The DNA for the CDR3 is TGTGCCAGCAGTGATTCCGGGACAGCTAACACCGGGGAGCTGTTTTTT. Amino acids: CASSDSGTANTGELFF. The entire variable domain, with the rest obtained from reference TRBV25-1 and TRBJ2-2, is as follows: EADIYQTPRYLVIGTGKKITLECSQTMGHDKMYWYQQDPGMELHLIHYSYGVNSTEKGDLSSESTVSRIRTEHFPLTLESARPSHTSQYLCASSDSGTANTGELFFGEGSRLTVL.

V usage is TRBV15 and J usage is TRBJ2-7; D is perhaps TRBD2 (6 bases). V lost 0 bases and J 4 bases, leaving 10 bases between the germline ends. This CDR3 contains 14 residues. Germline V gene sequence: CDR1 LNHNV, CDR2 YYDKDF (reference sequence). The CDR3 sequence is CATSRESGTYEQYF. For the CDR3, the DNA is TGTGCCACCAGCAGAGAAAGTGGGACTTACGAGCAGTACTTC.

This clonotype was seen ten or more times. The chain couples TRBV4-1 to TRBJ2-2; the match to TRBD2 covers 12 bases. The germline gives CDR1 MGHRA, CDR2 YSYEKL. The CDR3 consists of 15 residues. Unmatched junction bases numbered 2, after V lost 4 bases and J lost 5 bases. The CDR3 DNA follows: TGCGCCAGCAGCCCTGGGACTAGCGGGACCGGGGAGCTGTTTTTT. Its translation: CASSPGTSGTGELFF.

The rearrangement joins TRBV5-6 to TRBJ1-2; weak D call: TRBD1 (5 bases). V lost 5 bases and J 4 bases, leaving 21 bases between the germline ends. Germline V gene lookup returns CDR1 SGHDT and CDR2 YYEEEE. The CDR3 runs 16 residues. The CDR3: CASSLAGTSNPYGYTF. The CDR3 DNA sequence: TGTGCCAGCAGTCTGGCAGGGACGTCGAATCCCTATGGCTACACCTTC.

The chain couples TRBV21-1 to TRBJ2-3; the table calls TRBD1, which could not be checked here. TRBV21-1 constitutes a pseudogene. The length of the CDR3 is 16 residues. CDR3 residues: CASSKGAGGGTDTQYF. CDR3 nucleotides: TGTGCCAGCAGCAAAGGGGCAGGGGGCGGGACAGATACGCAGTATTTT.

This clonotype was counted between two and nine times. The rearrangement links TRBV25-1 to TRBJ2-2; 9 nucleotides match TRBD2. Germline assignment: CDR1 MGHDK and CDR2 SYGVNS. Losses at the gene ends were 3 bases for V and 6 bases for J; bases not matched to a gene: 8. The CDR3 has 16 amino acids. The CDR3 sequence: CASSDPTSGFAGELFF. The CDR3, as DNA: TGTGCCAGCAGTGACCCGACTAGCGGCTTCGCCGGGGAGCTGTTTTTT.

The rearrangement joins TRBV5-1 to TRBJ2-7; D may correspond to TRBD1 or TRBD2 (6 bases each). CDR1 is SGHRS and CDR2 is YFSETQ in the germline V gene. V lost 1 base and J lost 5, with 13 bases in between. The CDR3 is 14 amino acids. The CDR3 reads CASSLHAGGHEQYF. The CDR3 DNA sequence: TGCGCCAGCAGCTTGCACGCCGGGGGCCACGAGCAGTACTTC. Based on the CDR3 plus reference TRBV5-1 and TRBJ2-7, the full variable domain is KAGVTQTPRYLIKTRGQQVTLSCSPISGHRSVSWYQQTPGQGLQFLFEYFSETQRNKGNFPGRFSGRQFSNSRSEMNVSTLELGDSALYLCASSLHAGGHEQYFGPGTRLTVT.

The chain recombines TRBV5-1 with TRBJ2-7; D is unclear. The V and J ends lost 1 base and 3 bases respectively, with 8 bases between them. The CDR3 loop spans 13 amino acids. The germline V gene has CDR1 SGHRS and CDR2 YFSETQ. The CDR3 loop reads CASSLTQYYEQYF. The CDR3 DNA is TGCGCCAGCAGCTTGACACAATACTACGAGCAGTACTTC.

The chain couples TRBV6-1 to TRBJ1-2, with 8 bases lining up with TRBD1. The V gene end was trimmed by 5 bases and the J gene end by 8 bases; junction bases not matched to a gene: 4. The germline V gene encodes CDR1 MNHNS and CDR2 SASEGT. CDR3 length: 12 amino acids. In DNA form, the CDR3 reads TGTGCCAGCAGTCGGACAGGGAACGGCTACACCTTC. Translated: CASSRTGNGYTF.

The V gene is TRBV29-1, the J gene TRBJ1-2; 9 nucleotides line up with TRBD1. From germline, CDR1 is SQVTM and CDR2 ANQGSEA. This CDR3 has 14 residues. Trimming at V came to 1 base and at J to 6 bases, leaving 6 bases not matched to a gene. The CDR3 loop reads CSVEGGTGRDGYTF. The CDR3 DNA reads as TGCAGCGTTGAAGGAGGGACAGGGCGGGATGGCTACACCTTC.

The rearrangement uses TRBV4-3 and TRBJ1-4; D might be TRBD1 (5 bases). Deletions cut 0 bases from V and 5 bases from J, with 13 bases between. CDR1 is LGHNA and CDR2 is YSLEER in the germline V gene. The CDR3 sequence is 16 residues long. Written as DNA, the CDR3 is TGCGCCAGCAGCCAAGATAGGACAAGAATAAATGAAAAACTGTTTTTT. Translated: CASSQDRTRINEKLFF.

A few counts support this clonotype. The V and J genes are TRBV13 and TRBJ2-3; 12 bases fit TRBD1. Trimming took 2 bases from V and 6 from J; bases not matched to a gene: 9. The CDR3 runs 17 residues. The V gene's germline CDR1 is PRHDT and CDR2 FYEKMQ (reference sequence). The CDR3 reads CASSLSRDRGRRDTQYF. The CDR3 DNA follows: TGTGCCAGCAGCTTAAGCCGGGACAGGGGGCGTCGGGATACGCAGTATTTT.

This sequence joins TRBV29-1 and TRBJ2-7; 9 bases fit TRBD2. The V segment lost 4 bases and the J segment 2 bases; nucleotides outside the gene matches: 9. This CDR3 contains 15 residues. Germline CDR1 and CDR2: SQVTM and ANQGSEA. The CDR3 nucleotides are TGCAGCGTTGGCCGACCCCTAGCGGGACCCTACGAGCAGTACTTC. Translating gives CSVGRPLAGPYEQYF.

The V call is TRBV6-2 or TRBV6-3, the J call TRBJ1-5; no definite D call. Trimming removed 4 bases from V and 5 bases from J, with 12 bases in between. The CDR3 contains 14 residues. Germline V CDR1 and CDR2: MNHEY, SVGEGT. CDR3 bases: TGTGCCAGCAGTTCTAGGGTACGCTATCAGCCCCAGCATTTT. Its protein product is CASSSRVRYQPQHF.

There are a few counts of this clonotype. The V and J genes are TRBV19 and TRBJ2-3, with unresolved D. Trimming took off 6 bases at V and 3 bases at J, with 7 bases between the two ends. The CDR3 consists of 12 residues. Germline V CDR1 and CDR2: LNHDA, SQIVND (reference sequence). This CDR3 reads CASRGMTDTQYF. CDR3 bases: TGTGCCAGTAGAGGGATGACAGATACGCAGTATTTT.

Of note for this clonotype: Without the conserved terminal phenylalanine or tryptophan, this CDR3 likely stems from a read error. The chain couples TRBV6-5 to TRBJ1-2; D gene unclear. Germline V CDR1 and CDR2: MNHEY, SVGAGI. Trimming took 4 bases from V and 2 from J, leaving 8 bases between them. The CDR3 has 13 amino acids. CDR3 loop: CASSSASNYGYTL. Here the CDR3 DNA reads TGTGCCAGCAGTTCGGCCAGCAACTATGGCTACACCTTA.

This clonotype was recorded a few times. J is TRBJ2-3 and V is TRBV25-1; D possibly corresponds to TRBD2 (6 bases). This CDR3 is 16 amino acids long. Germline V lookup: CDR1 MGHDK, CDR2 SYGVNS. V was trimmed by 3 bases and J by 0 bases, leaving 13 bases between them. In DNA, the CDR3 is TGTGCCAGCAGTGATTGGGCTAGCGTTAGCACAGATACGCAGTATTTT. Its translation is CASSDWASVSTDTQYF.

This clonotype was observed a handful of times. The chain carries TRBV9 and TRBJ2-1; 7 nucleotides align to TRBD2. The germline gives CDR1 SGDLS, CDR2 YYNGEE. The CDR3 sequence is 16 residues long. V lost 3 bases and J lost 8; bases outside the gene matches: 14. The CDR3 is CASSELGRDEFDEQFF. For the CDR3, the DNA is TGTGCCAGCAGCGAGCTAGGGAGGGACGAGTTCGATGAGCAGTTCTTC.

The CDR3 region has the DNA TGTGCCAGCAGCTCCTCCCGGACTAGCGTCGGAGAGACCCAGTACTTC. Translation gives CASSSSRTSVGETQYF. The chain employs TRBV7-9 and TRBJ2-5; 9 positions agree with TRBD2. This CDR3 has 16 amino acids. Unmatched junction bases numbered 10, after V lost 4 bases and J lost 4 bases. Germline V lookup: CDR1 SEHNR, CDR2 FQNEAQ (reference sequence).

This clonotype appeared a few times. The CDR3 DNA follows: TGTGCCAGCGGCCTGGGACAGGGGTATCAGCCCCAGCATTTT. It is translated as CASGLGQGYQPQHF. V is TRBV9 and J is TRBJ1-5, with TRBD1 matching 10 bases. The germline CDR1 and CDR2 sequences are SGDLS and YYNGEE. The CDR3 has 14 amino acids. The trim removed 7 bases at V and 5 bases at J, leaving 6 bases unmatched.

This clonotype was seen a handful of times. The chain recombines TRBV4-2 with TRBJ2-2; D not certain. This CDR3 has 15 amino acids. V was cut by 1 base and J by 3 bases, with 9 bases left in between. Germline V gene lookup returns CDR1 LGHNA and CDR2 YNFKEQ. CDR3 in DNA: TGTGCCAGCAGCCAAGGCGGCAGTTACACCGGGGAGCTGTTTTTT. This sequence encodes CASSQGGSYTGELFF.

This clonotype was seen ten or more times. The chain carries TRBV9 and TRBJ2-2, with D unresolved. The V end was cut by 2 bases, the J end by 5 bases, with 7 bases between. Germline-derived CDR1 and CDR2 are SGDLS and YYNGEE. This CDR3 spans 13 amino acids. The CDR3 loop reads CASSVTGTGELFF. The CDR3 coding sequence is TGTGCCAGCAGCGTGACTGGAACCGGGGAGCTGTTTTTT.